The present TCR beta chain was sequenced within a study of blood T cell repertoires in COVID-19. On the study more broadly: Acute-phase and convalescent COVID-19 samples originated in the United States, Italy and Spain.

Source study methods: Using reference gene primer amplification, nucleated cell counts were estimated. Repertoires were generated with immunoSEQ multiplex PCR, while TCRdb's copy carries only in-frame clones and drops some. The DNA was the basis for D and trimming; V, J and clone size are from that table. The table has over 130,000 clones, 60% to 85% seen once. Looked up from germline, CDR1 is SNHLY and CDR2 is FYNNEI. The CDR3 runs to 13 residues. V shed 2 bases and J shed 2 bases, with 6 bases lying between them. The source is a woman over 75 with active or convalescent COVID-19. The chain has TRBV2 and TRBJ1-1; D is uncertain. Material for sequencing was peripheral blood. The CDR3 DNA reads as TGTGCCAGCAGTGAATCTGTAAACACTGAAGCTTTCTTT. The encoded protein is CASSESVNTEAFF.